Listed below are T cell receptor beta chains from one sample, sequenced in a study of blood T cell repertoires in COVID-19. The data were produced by immunoSEQ multiplex PCR, yet TCRdb's version contains in-frame clones alone and is incomplete. Among a few hundred thousand clones listed, over 70% were seen once. Sequenced sample: peripheral blood. These receptor sequences come from a woman aged 70-85 years with acute or convalescent COVID-19. Each CDR3 is given with its conserved first and last residue. D genes are given only for firm matches. Clone size, where shown, is once, few, many, or a class for clones that have expanded.

NA NA TRBJ2-3 TRBV29-1 TGCAGCGTTTTCCGGACAGATACGCAGTATTTT CSVFRTDTQYF
NA NA TRBJ1-4 TRBV30 TGTGCCTGGAGTGTACAACGGGGGTGGAGGGAAAAACTGTTTTTT CAWSVQRGWREKLFF
NA NA TRBJ1-3 TRBV21-1 TGTGCCAGCAACCCTGGAGGGGAAACTTTTCTAGGGACCATATATTTT CASNPGGETFLGTIYF
NA NA TRBJ1-3 TRBV6-2/TRBV6-3 TGTGCCAGCAGTTACGAGGGCGCCGGTGGAAACACCATATATTTT CASSYEGAGGNTIYF
NA TRBD1 TRBJ2-7 TRBV6-5 TGTGCCAGCAGGGAGGAGGGGACAGGGGCCTGGGAGCAGTACTTC CASREEGTGAWEQYF
NA TRBD1 TRBJ1-5 TRBV18 TGTGCCAGCTCATCCGACAGGGGGGTCAATCAGCCCCAGCATTTT CASSSDRGVNQPQHF
NA TRBD1 TRBJ2-1 TRBV6-5 TGTGCCAGCAGTTTCGACAGGGGAAGGAATGAGCAGTTCTTC CASSFDRGRNEQFF
NA NA TRBJ2-2 TRBV7-2 TGTGCCAGCAGCCCTCGCAACTATTTTTACACCGGGGAGCTGTTTTTT CASSPRNYFYTGELFF
NA TRBD2 TRBJ2-5 TRBV5-5 TGTGCCAGCAGCTTGACGGTCGGGGGGCAAGAGACCCAGTACTTC CASSLTVGGQETQYF
NA NA TRBJ2-3 TRBV24-1 TGTGCCACCAGCCGCCGGGGCGGGGGCGGGGTCGCAGATACGCAGTATTTT CATSRRGGGGVADTQYF
NA TRBD1 TRBJ1-2 TRBV29-1 TGCAGCGTGTCCCGGGACAGAGGCTACACCTTC CSVSRDRGYTF
NA NA TRBJ1-5 TRBV6-6 TGTGCCAGCAGTCCTCTTCTCGGGGGGAGTAGCAATCAGCCCCAGCATTTT CASSPLLGGSSNQPQHF
NA TRBD1 TRBJ1-4 TRBV3-1/TRBV3-2 TGTGCCAGCAGCGACCCCGGGACAGCTAATGAAAAACTGTTTTTT CASSDPGTANEKLFF
NA NA TRBJ1-1 TRBV12-5 TGTGCTAGTGGTTTGGAGGCGGGCAGGGAAGCTTTCTTT CASGLEAGREAFF
NA TRBD1 TRBJ1-6 TRBV6-5 TGTGCCAGCAGTTGGGACAGGGTTAATTCACCCCTCCACTTT CASSWDRVNSPLHF
NA TRBD2 TRBJ2-1 TRBV5-1 TGCGCCAGCAGCGAACTAGCGGGGGGGCCCAAAGTCAATGAGCAGTTCTTC CASSELAGGPKVNEQFF
once TRBD1 TRBJ1-6 TRBV5-1 TGCGCCAGCAGCCTCGGACAGGGTTCACCCCTCCACTTT CASSLGQGSPLHF
NA TRBD1 TRBJ2-3 TRBV18 TGTGCCAGCTCACCCCAAAGGACAGGGTCGGATACGCAGTATTTT CASSPQRTGSDTQYF
NA TRBD1 TRBJ2-3 TRBV27 TGTGCCAGCAGTTCCATTGGACAGGGGTCATATACGCAGTATTTT CASSSIGQGSYTQYF
NA TRBD2 TRBJ2-1 TRBV30 TGTGCCTGGAGTGAAGGCGGGGGGGCCTACAATGAGCAGTTCTTC CAWSEGGGAYNEQFF
NA NA TRBJ1-1 TRBV5-1 TGCGCCAGCGCAAACAGGGAAGGGACTGAAGCTTTCTTT CASANREGTEAFF
NA NA TRBJ2-5 TRBV7-2 TGTGCCAGCAGCTTAGCGGGAGACGAGACCCAGTACTTC CASSLAGDETQYF
NA NA TRBJ1-3 TRBV29-1 TGCAGCGTTAAAGGAGGATTCTCTGGAAACACCATATATTTT CSVKGGFSGNTIYF
NA NA TRBJ1-3 TRBV19 TGTGCCAGTAGGCGCAGGGTTATTGGAAACACCATATATTTT CASRRRVIGNTIYF
NA TRBD1 TRBJ1-2 TRBV7-2 TGTGCCAGCAGCTTGGATTGGGACAGGAGTGGCTACACCTTC CASSLDWDRSGYTF
NA NA TRBJ2-4 TRBV6-5 TGTGCCAGCAGTCGCCGACAGGCAGGTCTTCAGTACTTC CASSRRQAGLQYF
NA NA TRBJ1-1 TRBV5-1 TGCGCCAGCAGCGGACTCAGGGGAGCGGCTGAAGCTTTCTTT CASSGLRGAAEAFF
once TRBD1 TRBJ1-5 TRBV6-5 TGTGCCAGCAGGGACAGGGAGATGAGCAATCAGCCCCAGCATTTT CASRDREMSNQPQHF
few NA TRBJ1-1 TRBV11-2 TGTGCCAGCAGCTTAGGTCACCGAAACCGGGGCACTGAAGCTTTCTTT CASSLGHRNRGTEAFF
NA NA TRBJ2-3 TRBV7-9 TGTGCCACCGGGATGGGGGGAAGTGGCACAGATACGCAGTATTTT CATGMGGSGTDTQYF
NA TRBD1 TRBJ1-2 TRBV19 TGTGCCAGTAGTACGACAGGGTCCGGCTATGGCTACACCTTC CASSTTGSGYGYTF
NA TRBD1 TRBJ2-1 TRBV5-1 TGCGCCAGCAGCCTAGGACACGGGACAGGGGGCAATGAGCAGTTCTTC CASSLGHGTGGNEQFF